Below, one T cell receptor beta chain is given with its context. The antigen is unknown. This record comes from a study of cytomegalovirus exposure and HLA in healthy donors. Across the study: Among roughly 180 million T cells, an earlier analysis found 120 million or so unique TCR beta sequences. Caucasian-associated ancestry cluster membership applied to around 80% of approximately 420 genotyped donors. General observations from the study: It is likely that the observed cluster of highly shared sequence variants was a sequencing artifact.

The PCR contained 60 Vbeta and 13 Jbeta primers. Assay used: immunoSEQ multiplex PCR; TCRdb lists only in-frame clones, some missing. This sample yields about 120,000 clones, of which about two thirds are seen a single time; just under 8.5% belongs to the top ten. Trimming removed 4 bases from V and 3 bases from J, with 11 bases in between. CDR3 size: 14 residues. Germline V gene lookup returns CDR1 MGHDK and CDR2 SYGVNS. The sequenced sample consisted of PBMCs. The rearrangement uses TRBV25-1 and TRBJ2-3; D may be TRBD2 (6 bases). This TCR derives from a woman between 40 and 55 years old in good health and CMV-seropositive. The CDR3 coding sequence is TGTGCCAGCAGTGTTGAACGGGGGACAGATACGCAGTATTTT. It is translated as CASSVERGTDTQYF. Combining the CDR3 with reference TRBV25-1 and TRBJ2-3 gives the whole variable domain EADIYQTPRYLVIGTGKKITLECSQTMGHDKMYWYQQDPGMELHLIHYSYGVNSTEKGDLSSESTVSRIRTEHFPLTLESARPSHTSQYLCASSVERGTDTQYFGPGTRLTVL.